This T cell receptor (beta chain) was observed in a study of CD8+ T cells in alopecia areata. Points from the study as a whole: Higher clonality was seen in lesional scalp than in normal scalp, especially in alopecia totalis/universalis.

About this clone itself: The antigen remains undetermined.

V was clipped by 6 bases and J by 6 bases, with 14 bases between them. Germline V CDR1 and CDR2: SQVTM, ANQGSEA. The CDR3 runs to 12 residues. RNA extraction was followed by reverse transcription into cDNA, which acted as the sequencing template. The data were produced by immunoSEQ multiplex PCR, yet TCRdb's version contains in-frame clones alone and is incomplete. This table has around 100,000 clones, less than 50% appearing once. The TCR comes from a human donor with alopecia areata. The chain links TRBV29-1 to TRBJ1-1, with D maybe TRBD1 (5 bases). Sample: CD4+ T cells sorted from blood. This CDR3 reads CSVARQMSEAFF. DNA for the CDR3: TGCAGCGTGGCCAGACAGATGTCTGAAGCTTTCTTT.